This TCR beta chain was sequenced for a study of T cell repertoires in cytomegalovirus infection. At the level of the study: Public TCR beta signatures were indicative of both CMV infection and a matching HLA type.

TCRdb itself ran the reads through MiXCR, one entry per CDR3 protein. The sample contains roughly 920,000 distinct CDR3 sequences, roughly 30% of which appear only once. On this clonotype itself: No antigen is known for it.

The V end lost 9 bases, the J end lost 1 base, and 8 bases lay between the germline ends. Germline V lookup: CDR1 KGHDR, CDR2 SFDVKD. This CDR3 contains 12 residues. General study findings and limits: What dominated the ex vivo response were HLA-C-restricted CMV-specific TCR beta clonotypes.

This sequence was found in a human donor in good health (CMV status not recorded). Some clones in this sample may be carry-over from other donors' samples. The chain combines TRBV24-1 with TRBJ1-1, with D tentatively TRBD1 (6 bases). This specimen was cultured CD8+ T cells from PBMCs, taken from culture after CMV antigen stimulation. The CDR3 loop reads CATEQGNTEAFF. The DNA of the CDR3 is TGTGCCACCGAACAGGGGAACACTGAAGCTTTCTTT.